A selection of T cell receptor beta chains follows, all from one sample in a study of T cells after yellow fever vaccination. Each CDR3 protein gets one entry after TCRdb re-called the 5' RACE reads with MiXCR. The sample lists some 670,000 distinct CDR3 sequences, 12% occurring once. This material consisted of PBMCs, taken on the day of the yellow fever booster vaccination. The origin of the receptors is a man between 25 and 39 years old who received the YFV17D yellow fever vaccine. CDR3s include the opening cysteine and the closing phenylalanine or tryptophan. Fields, in order: D gene, J gene, clone size, V gene, CDR3 protein, CDR3 DNA. A D gene is named only where the DNA matches it firmly. Not every row has a clone size; where given, it reads once, few, many or a size class.

- | TRBJ2-7 | few | TRBV5-4 | CASSLSPGDEQYF | TGTGCCAGCAGCTTGTCCCCAGGGGACGAGCAGTACTTC
- | TRBJ2-3 | few | TRBV7-6 | CASSDGPGAGSTDTQYF | TGTGCCAGCAGTGATGGGCCGGGGGCGGGGAGCACAGATACGCAGTATTTT
- | TRBJ1-4 | few | TRBV7-2 | CASSLASGATNEKLFF | TGTGCCAGCAGCTTAGCATCGGGGGCAACTAATGAAAAACTGTTTTTT
TRBD1 | TRBJ2-7 | - | TRBV3-1 | CASSQRGQGSYEQYF | TGTGCCAGCAGCCAACGGGGACAGGGATCCTACGAGCAGTACTTC
TRBD1 | TRBJ2-7 | - | TRBV6-2/TRBV6-3 | CASSWDRAYEQYF | TGTGCCAGCAGTTGGGACAGGGCCTACGAGCAGTACTTC
- | TRBJ2-5 | - | TRBV21-1 | CASRVVAPGGETQYF | TGTGCCAGCAGAGTTGTGGCACCTGGGGGGGAGACCCAGTACTTC
- | TRBJ2-1 | - | TRBV12-5 | CASRLEGSYNEQFF | TGTGCTAGCCGACTAGAGGGCTCCTACAATGAGCAGTTCTTC
- | TRBJ2-7 | - | TRBV7-2 | CASSQGGSRAYEQYF | TGTGCCAGCAGCCAAGGGGGGTCTCGGGCGTACGAGCAGTACTTC
- | TRBJ2-1 | few | TRBV18 | CASSPRTDNEQFF | TGTGCCAGCTCGCCTAGGACGGACAATGAGCAGTTCTTC
- | TRBJ1-1 | few | TRBV3-1 | CASSQFRERSEAFF | TGTGCCAGCAGCCAATTCAGGGAGAGGTCTGAAGCTTTCTTT
- | TRBJ2-1 | - | TRBV5-1 | CASSQRGGGAIQQFF | TGCGCCAGCAGCCAGAGGGGAGGGGGTGCCATACAGCAGTTCTTC
TRBD2 | TRBJ2-1 | few | TRBV19 | CASSIRLARDEQFF | TGTGCCAGTAGTATCCGACTAGCTCGGGATGAGCAGTTCTTC
- | TRBJ2-5 | few | TRBV10-3 | CAIRGRREGMETQYF | TGTGCCATCAGGGGGCGGAGGGAAGGGATGGAGACCCAGTACTTC
- | TRBJ1-1 | - | TRBV15 | CATSKGRQDTEAFF | TGTGCCACCAGCAAGGGACGGCAGGACACTGAAGCTTTCTTT
- | TRBJ2-3 | few | TRBV9 | CASSFPADTQYF | TGTGCCAGCTCCTTCCCTGCAGATACGCAGTATTTT
- | TRBJ1-5 | few | TRBV6-6 | CASEGRNQPQHF | TGTGCCAGCGAAGGCCGAAATCAGCCCCAGCATTTT
- | TRBJ2-2 | few | TRBV4-2 | CASSLQGGASLLAGVRTGELFF | TGTGCCAGCAGCCTACAAGGGGGGGCATCGCTCCTGGCGGGAGTTCGGACCGGGGAGCTGTTTTTT
TRBD1 | TRBJ2-7 | - | TRBV9 | CASSARPGQGAYEQYF | TGTGCCAGCAGCGCAAGACCGGGACAGGGAGCCTACGAGCAGTACTTC
TRBD1 | TRBJ1-1 | - | TRBV3-1 | CASSPGTRGARTEAFF | TGTGCCAGCAGCCCTGGAACCAGGGGGGCGAGGACTGAAGCTTTCTTT
- | TRBJ2-1 | few | TRBV20-1 | CSAQEGADEQFF | TGCAGTGCCCAGGAGGGGGCCGATGAGCAGTTCTTC
- | TRBJ1-2 | few | TRBV7-9 | CASSLGAYYGYTF | TGTGCCAGCAGCTTAGGGGCCTACTATGGCTACACCTTC
- | TRBJ1-1 | - | TRBV12-3/TRBV12-4 | CASSLVSENTEAFF | TGTGCCAGCAGTTTGGTGAGTGAGAACACTGAAGCTTTCTTT
- | TRBJ2-1 | many | TRBV7-9 | CASSLRTTGGNEQFF | TGTGCCAGCAGCCTACGGACTACCGGGGGCAATGAGCAGTTCTTC
TRBD1 | TRBJ2-7 | few | TRBV7-8 | CASSLIVDRGSEQYF | TGTGCCAGCAGCTTAATAGTGGACAGGGGAAGCGAGCAGTACTTC
- | TRBJ2-4 | - | TRBV10-2 | CASSEWSELAKNIQYF | TGCGCCAGCAGTGAGTGGTCGGAGCTAGCCAAAAACATTCAGTACTTC
- | TRBJ2-7 | - | TRBV7-3 | CANPDRGDEQYF | TGTGCCAACCCGGACAGAGGGGACGAGCAGTACTTC
TRBD1 | TRBJ2-2 | - | TRBV18 | CASSPTGENAGELFF | TGTGCCAGCTCACCGACAGGGGAAAATGCCGGGGAGCTGTTTTTT
TRBD1 | TRBJ2-7 | few | TRBV28 | CASRTGYNEQYF | TGTGCCAGCAGGACAGGGTACAACGAGCAGTACTTC
- | TRBJ2-3 | few | TRBV7-2 | CASSLRVKPDTQYF | TGTGCCAGCAGCTTAAGGGTCAAGCCGGATACGCAGTATTTT
TRBD1 | TRBJ2-1 | few | TRBV20-1 | CSARDPTGHPYNEQFF | TGCAGTGCTAGAGATCCGACAGGGCACCCTTACAATGAGCAGTTCTTC
TRBD2 | TRBJ2-1 | few | TRBV5-4 | CASSLPREAYNEQFF | TGTGCCAGCAGCTTACCCCGGGAGGCCTACAATGAGCAGTTCTTC
TRBD1 | TRBJ1-5 | many | TRBV6-5 | CASSSTGYNQPQHF | TGTGCCAGCAGTTCGACAGGGTACAATCAGCCCCAGCATTTT
- | TRBJ1-3 | - | TRBV20-1 | CSAGPGFSGNTIYF | TGCAGTGCCGGACCCGGTTTCTCTGGAAACACCATATATTTT
TRBD2 | TRBJ2-1 | few | TRBV30 | CAWRPSGSLNEQFF | TGTGCCTGGAGACCTAGCGGGAGCCTCAATGAGCAGTTCTTC
TRBD2 | TRBJ2-1 | - | TRBV5-1 | CASSSSLADSYNEQFF | TGCGCCAGCAGCTCCAGCCTAGCGGACTCCTACAATGAGCAGTTCTTC
- | TRBJ2-5 | many | TRBV11-3 | CASSLRGLAVETQYF | TGTGCCAGCAGCCTGAGGGGGCTAGCGGTAGAGACCCAGTACTTC
- | TRBJ2-3 | few | TRBV7-2 | CASSFTGTSSTDTQYF | TGTGCCAGCAGCTTCACTGGGACGTCTAGCACAGATACGCAGTATTTT
- | TRBJ2-7 | few | TRBV20-1 | CCGASSYEQYF | TGCTGTGGGGCTAGCTCCTACGAGCAGTACTTC
TRBD1 | TRBJ2-2 | few | TRBV20-1 | CCARDPGTGDTGELFF | TGCTGTGCTAGAGACCCCGGGACAGGGGACACCGGGGAGCTGTTTTTT
- | TRBJ2-6 | few | TRBV2 | CASSGQGTGANVLTF | TGTGCCAGCAGTGGGCAGGGTACTGGGGCCAACGTCCTGACTTTC
TRBD2 | TRBJ2-1 | - | TRBV15 | CATSRLFGTSGSTGYNEQFF | TGTGCCACCAGCAGACTGTTCGGGACTAGCGGGAGCACCGGCTACAATGAGCAGTTCTTC
- | TRBJ2-2 | - | TRBV28 | CASAGRNTGELFF | TGTGCCAGCGCCGGGAGGAACACCGGGGAGCTGTTTTTT
TRBD2 | TRBJ2-7 | - | TRBV6-2/TRBV6-3 | CASSRGLAQYEQYF | TGTGCCAGCAGTAGGGGACTAGCGCAGTACGAGCAGTACTTC
TRBD2 | TRBJ2-7 | few | TRBV29-1 | CSANLAGGPSEQYF | TGCAGCGCCAACTTAGCGGGAGGGCCTAGCGAGCAGTACTTC
- | TRBJ2-5 | few | TRBV29-1 | CSVGPRGTQYF | TGCAGCGTTGGTCCACGGGGGACCCAGTACTTC
TRBD2 | TRBJ2-7 | - | TRBV6-2/TRBV6-3 | CASSPRTSGNPDSYEQYF | TGTGCCAGCAGCCCCCGGACTAGCGGGAACCCCGACTCCTACGAGCAGTACTTC
- | TRBJ2-3 | - | TRBV10-3 | CAISGRAEDSYTDTQYF | TGTGCCATCAGTGGACGTGCGGAGGACAGCTACACAGATACGCAGTATTTT
TRBD1 | TRBJ2-7 | few | TRBV4-3 | CASSRDPGQTYEQYF | TGCGCCAGCAGCCGAGATCCGGGACAGACCTACGAGCAGTACTTC
TRBD2 | TRBJ2-3 | few | TRBV12-3/TRBV12-4 | CASSLPGGDTQYF | TGTGCCAGCAGTTTGCCCGGGGGGGATACGCAGTATTTT
TRBD2 | TRBJ2-3 | - | TRBV28 | CASSPSGRGTDTQYF | TGTGCCAGCAGTCCGAGCGGGAGAGGCACAGATACGCAGTATTTT
- | TRBJ2-3 | - | TRBV21-1 | CASSQRSPSTDTQYF | TGTGCCAGCAGCCAACGCAGCCCAAGCACAGATACGCAGTATTTT
- | TRBJ1-1 | few | TRBV3-1 | CASSDLRGEAFF | TGTGCCAGCAGCGATCTGAGGGGCGAAGCTTTCTTT
- | TRBJ2-2 | few | TRBV10-3 | CAITEGGSTGELFF | TGTGCCATCACGGAGGGAGGTTCAACCGGGGAGCTGTTTTTT
- | TRBJ2-7 | few | TRBV11-3 | CASSLDRHRPEQYF | TGTGCCAGCAGCTTAGATCGACATAGACCGGAGCAGTACTTC
TRBD2 | TRBJ2-3 | - | TRBV19 | CATNSGSSDTQYF | TGTGCCACCAATAGCGGGAGTTCGGATACGCAGTATTTT
TRBD2 | TRBJ2-1 | - | TRBV7-2 | CASSSTRLAGGYNEQFF | TGTGCCAGCAGCTCCACCCGCCTAGCGGGAGGGTACAATGAGCAGTTCTTC